This T cell receptor beta chain was found in a study of blood T cell repertoires in COVID-19. Study-level information: PBMCs, B-cell-depleted T cells, or T cells provided the cDNA or gDNA that made up the material.

The CDR3 has 15 amino acids. Trimming removed 6 bases from V and 0 bases from J; junction bases left unmatched: 7. Germline-derived CDR1 and CDR2 are MNHNY and SVGAGI (reference sequence). Cohort 3 donors were reported recovered after two negative PCRs, clearance, or symptom resolution. Using immunoSEQ multiplex PCR, the repertoire was profiled, and TCRdb retains in-frame clones only, with some absent. The data hold about 160,000 clones, with approximately 90% observed a single time. The receptor's source is a woman in her fifties or sixties who had recovered from COVID-19. V is TRBV6-6 and J is TRBJ2-7; 8 nucleotides align to TRBD1. Input material: PBMCs or T cells enriched from blood (not recorded which). The CDR3 nucleotides read TGTGCCAGCAGCCCCCGGGACAGGAGCTCCTACGAGCAGTACTTC. This codes for CASSPRDRSSYEQYF.